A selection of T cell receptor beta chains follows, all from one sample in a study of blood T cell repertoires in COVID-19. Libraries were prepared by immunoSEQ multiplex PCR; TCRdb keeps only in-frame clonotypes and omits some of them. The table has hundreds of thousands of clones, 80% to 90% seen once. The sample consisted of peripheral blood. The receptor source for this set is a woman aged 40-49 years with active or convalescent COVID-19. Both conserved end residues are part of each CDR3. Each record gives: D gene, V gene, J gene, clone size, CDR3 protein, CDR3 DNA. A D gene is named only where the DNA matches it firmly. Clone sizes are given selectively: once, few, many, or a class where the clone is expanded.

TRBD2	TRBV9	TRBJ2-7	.	CASNSGGREQYF	TGTGCCAGCAACTCGGGAGGTCGTGAGCAGTACTTC
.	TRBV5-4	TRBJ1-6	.	CASSLVHDNSPLHF	TGTGCCAGCAGCTTGGTACACGATAATTCACCCCTCCACTTT
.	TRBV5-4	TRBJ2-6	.	CASSSTSGANVLTF	TGTGCCAGCAGCTCCACATCTGGGGCCAACGTCCTGACTTTC
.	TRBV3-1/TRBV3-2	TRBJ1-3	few	CASSRHGGEGFSGNTIYF	TGTGCCAGCAGCCGACATGGGGGGGAGGGGTTCTCTGGAAACACCATATATTTT
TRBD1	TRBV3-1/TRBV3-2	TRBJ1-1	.	CASSHGDRAGEAFF	TGTGCCAGCAGCCACGGTGACAGGGCGGGCGAAGCTTTCTTT
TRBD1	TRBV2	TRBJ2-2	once	CASTSGTGGYTGELFF	TGTGCCAGCACCTCCGGGACAGGGGGCTACACCGGGGAGCTGTTTTTT
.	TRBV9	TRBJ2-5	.	CASSVSLPGETQYF	TGTGCCAGCAGCGTATCCCTCCCCGGGGAGACCCAGTACTTC
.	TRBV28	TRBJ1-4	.	CASSLLAISGTNEKLFF	TGTGCCAGCAGTTTATTGGCCATTTCAGGAACTAATGAAAAACTGTTTTTT
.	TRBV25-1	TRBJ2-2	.	CASSEWAETVKTGELFF	TGTGCCAGCAGTGAATGGGCCGAGACAGTCAAAACCGGGGAGCTGTTTTTT
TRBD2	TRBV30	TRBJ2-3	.	CAWSVRTSADTQYF	TGTGCCTGGAGTGTCAGGACTAGCGCAGATACGCAGTATTTT
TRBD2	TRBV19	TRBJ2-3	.	CASSTRDYLTDTQYF	TGTGCCAGTAGTACCCGGGACTATCTCACAGATACGCAGTATTTT
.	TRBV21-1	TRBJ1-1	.	CASTLLPTGGTMNTEAFF	TGTGCCAGCACCTTGCTCCCTACAGGGGGCACGATGAACACTGAAGCTTTCTTT
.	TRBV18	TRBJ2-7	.	CASSPSTGSFPYEQYF	TGTGCCAGCTCACCTTCTACAGGTAGTTTCCCTTACGAGCAGTACTTC
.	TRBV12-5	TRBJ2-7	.	CASGSQNGLGTYEQYF	TGTGCTAGTGGTTCCCAAAATGGGCTGGGTACCTACGAGCAGTACTTC
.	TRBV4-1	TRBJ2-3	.	CASSQDVSYTDTQYF	TGCGCCAGCAGCCAAGACGTGTCCTACACAGATACGCAGTATTTT